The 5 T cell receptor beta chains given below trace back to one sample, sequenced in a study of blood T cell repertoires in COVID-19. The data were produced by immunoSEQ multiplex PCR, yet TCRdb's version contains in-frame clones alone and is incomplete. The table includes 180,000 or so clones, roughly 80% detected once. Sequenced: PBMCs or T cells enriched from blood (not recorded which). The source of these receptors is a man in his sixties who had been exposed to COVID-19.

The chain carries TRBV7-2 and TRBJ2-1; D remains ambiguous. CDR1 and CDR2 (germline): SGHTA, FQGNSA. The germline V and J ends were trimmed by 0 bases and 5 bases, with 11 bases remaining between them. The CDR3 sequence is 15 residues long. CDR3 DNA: TGTGCCAGCAGCTTAGCCCACCGGCGGCACAATGAGCAGTTCTTC. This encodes CASSLAHRRHNEQFF.

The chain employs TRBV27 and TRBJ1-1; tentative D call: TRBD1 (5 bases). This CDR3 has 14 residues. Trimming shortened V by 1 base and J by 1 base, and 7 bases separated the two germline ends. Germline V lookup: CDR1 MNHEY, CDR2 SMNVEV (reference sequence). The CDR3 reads CASSLFRGNTEAFF. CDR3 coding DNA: TGTGCCAGCAGTTTATTTAGGGGGAACACTGAAGCTTTCTTT.

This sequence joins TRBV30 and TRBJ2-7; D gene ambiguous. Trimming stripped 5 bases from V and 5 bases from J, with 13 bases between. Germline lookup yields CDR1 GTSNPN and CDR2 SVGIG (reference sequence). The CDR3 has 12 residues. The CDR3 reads CAWGPRFNEQYF. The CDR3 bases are TGTGCCTGGGGACCGAGGTTCAACGAGCAGTACTTC. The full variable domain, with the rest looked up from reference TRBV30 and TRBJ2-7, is SQTIHQWPATLVQPVGSPLSLECTVEGTSNPNLYWYRQAAGRGLQLLFYSVGIGQISSEVPQNLSASRPQDRQFILSSKKLLLSDSGFYLCAWGPRFNEQYFGPGTRLTVT.

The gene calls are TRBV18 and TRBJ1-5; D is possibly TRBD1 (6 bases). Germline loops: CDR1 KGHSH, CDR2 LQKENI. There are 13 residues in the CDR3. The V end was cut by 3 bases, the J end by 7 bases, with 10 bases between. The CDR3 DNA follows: TGTGCCAGCTCACCCTACAGGGCCCAGCCCCAGCATTTT. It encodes CASSPYRAQPQHF.

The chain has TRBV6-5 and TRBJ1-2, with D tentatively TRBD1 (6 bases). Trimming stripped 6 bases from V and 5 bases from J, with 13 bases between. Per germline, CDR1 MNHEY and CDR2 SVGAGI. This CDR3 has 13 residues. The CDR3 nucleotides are TGTGCCAGCAGCTCTCCAGGGGAATATGGCTACACCTTC. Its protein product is CASSSPGEYGYTF.